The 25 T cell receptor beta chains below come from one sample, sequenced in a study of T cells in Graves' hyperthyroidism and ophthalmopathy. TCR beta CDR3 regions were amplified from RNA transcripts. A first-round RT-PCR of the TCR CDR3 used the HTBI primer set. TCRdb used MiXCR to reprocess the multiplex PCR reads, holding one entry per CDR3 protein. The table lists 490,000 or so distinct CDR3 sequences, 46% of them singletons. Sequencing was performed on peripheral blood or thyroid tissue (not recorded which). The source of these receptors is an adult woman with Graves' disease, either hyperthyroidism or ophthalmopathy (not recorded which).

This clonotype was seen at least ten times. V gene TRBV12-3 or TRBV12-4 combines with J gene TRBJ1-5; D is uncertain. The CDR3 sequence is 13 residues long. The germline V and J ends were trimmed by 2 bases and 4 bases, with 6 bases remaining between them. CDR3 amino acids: CASSLKDNQPQHF. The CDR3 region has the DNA TGTGCCAGCAGTTTAAAAGATAATCAGCCCCAGCATTTT.

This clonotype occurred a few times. The CDR3 spells CAWSVRRARTEAFF. CDR3 bases: TGTGCCTGGAGTGTAAGGAGGGCAAGAACTGAAGCTTTCTTT. The chain combines TRBV7-9 with TRBJ1-1; D not resolved. The CDR3 totals 14 residues. Trimming stripped 11 bases from V and 5 bases from J, with 21 bases between. Germline CDR1 is SEHNR and CDR2 is FQNEAQ (reference sequence).

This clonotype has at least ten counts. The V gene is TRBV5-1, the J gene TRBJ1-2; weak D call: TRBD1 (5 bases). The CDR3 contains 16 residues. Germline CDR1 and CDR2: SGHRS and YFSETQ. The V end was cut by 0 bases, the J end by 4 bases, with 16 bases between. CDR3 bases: TGCGCCAGCAGCTTGGATCTGGCAGGGCCCACCTATGGCTACACCTTC. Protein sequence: CASSLDLAGPTYGYTF. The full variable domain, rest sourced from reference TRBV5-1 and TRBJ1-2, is KAGVTQTPRYLIKTRGQQVTLSCSPISGHRSVSWYQQTPGQGLQFLFEYFSETQRNKGNFPGRFSGRQFSNSRSEMNVSTLELGDSALYLCASSLDLAGPTYGYTFGSGTRLTVV.

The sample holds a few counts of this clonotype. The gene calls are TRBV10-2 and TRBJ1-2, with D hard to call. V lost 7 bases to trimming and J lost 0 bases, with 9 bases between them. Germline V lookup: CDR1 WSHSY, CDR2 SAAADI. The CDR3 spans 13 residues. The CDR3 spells CASTMKSNYGYTF. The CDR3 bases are TGCGCCAGCACCATGAAATCTAACTATGGCTACACCTTC.

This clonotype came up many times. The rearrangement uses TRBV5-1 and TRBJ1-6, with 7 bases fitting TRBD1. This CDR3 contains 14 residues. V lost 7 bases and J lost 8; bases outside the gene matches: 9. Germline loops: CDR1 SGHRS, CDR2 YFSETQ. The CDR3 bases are TGCGCCAGCGGCACCGGGACAGTCGATTCACCCCTCCACTTT. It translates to CASGTGTVDSPLHF.

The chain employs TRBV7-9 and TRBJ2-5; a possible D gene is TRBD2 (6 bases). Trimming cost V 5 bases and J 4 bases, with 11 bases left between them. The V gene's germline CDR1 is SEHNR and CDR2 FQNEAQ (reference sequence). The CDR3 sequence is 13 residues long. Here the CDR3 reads CASSRGFRETQYF. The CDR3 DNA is TGTGCCAGCAGCCGGGGGTTTCGAGAGACCCAGTACTTC.

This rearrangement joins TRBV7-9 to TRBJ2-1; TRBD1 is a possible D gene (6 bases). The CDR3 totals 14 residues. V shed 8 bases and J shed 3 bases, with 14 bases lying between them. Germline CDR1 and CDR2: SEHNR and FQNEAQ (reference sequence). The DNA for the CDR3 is TGTGCCAGCGGGGCCGGGACACACTACAATGAGCAGTTCTTC. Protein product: CASGAGTHYNEQFF.

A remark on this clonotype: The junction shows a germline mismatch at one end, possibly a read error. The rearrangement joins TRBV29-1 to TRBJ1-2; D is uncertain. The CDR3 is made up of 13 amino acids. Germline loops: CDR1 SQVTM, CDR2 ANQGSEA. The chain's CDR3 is CSAEMAGLYGYTF. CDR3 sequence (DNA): TGCAGCGCTGAAATGGCCGGTCTTTATGGCTACACCTTC.

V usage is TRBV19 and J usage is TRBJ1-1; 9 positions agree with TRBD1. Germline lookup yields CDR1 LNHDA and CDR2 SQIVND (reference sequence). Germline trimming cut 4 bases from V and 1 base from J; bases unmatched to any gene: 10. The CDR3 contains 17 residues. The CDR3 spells CASSTGQGISSNTEAFF. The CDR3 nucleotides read TGTGCCAGTAGTACCGGACAGGGGATCTCTTCGAACACTGAAGCTTTCTTT.

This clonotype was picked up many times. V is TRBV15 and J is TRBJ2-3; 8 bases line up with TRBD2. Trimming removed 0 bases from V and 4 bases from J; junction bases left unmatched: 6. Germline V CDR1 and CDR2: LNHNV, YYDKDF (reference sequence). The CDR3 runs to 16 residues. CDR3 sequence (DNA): TGTGCCACCAGCAGAGATCGGGGACTAGACGCAGATACGCAGTATTTT. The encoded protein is CATSRDRGLDADTQYF.

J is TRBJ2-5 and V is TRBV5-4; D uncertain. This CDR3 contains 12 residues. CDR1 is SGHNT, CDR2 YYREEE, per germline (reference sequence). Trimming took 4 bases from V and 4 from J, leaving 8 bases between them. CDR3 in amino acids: CASSPDRETQYF. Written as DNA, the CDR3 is TGTGCCAGCAGCCCAGATCGAGAGACCCAGTACTTC.

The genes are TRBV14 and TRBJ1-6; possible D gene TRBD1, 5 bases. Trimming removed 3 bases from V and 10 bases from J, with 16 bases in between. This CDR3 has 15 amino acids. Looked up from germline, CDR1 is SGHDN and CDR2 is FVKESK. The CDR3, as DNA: TGTGCCAGCAGCCACTTAGGGGCGGGGGGATCACCCCTCCACTTT. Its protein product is CASSHLGAGGSPLHF.

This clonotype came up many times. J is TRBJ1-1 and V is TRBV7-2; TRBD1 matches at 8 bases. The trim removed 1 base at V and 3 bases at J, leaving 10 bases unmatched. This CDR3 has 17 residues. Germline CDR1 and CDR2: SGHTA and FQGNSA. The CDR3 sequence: CASSLDSLDRVYTEAFF. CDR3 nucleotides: TGTGCCAGCAGCTTAGATAGTCTGGACAGGGTGTACACTGAAGCTTTCTTT.

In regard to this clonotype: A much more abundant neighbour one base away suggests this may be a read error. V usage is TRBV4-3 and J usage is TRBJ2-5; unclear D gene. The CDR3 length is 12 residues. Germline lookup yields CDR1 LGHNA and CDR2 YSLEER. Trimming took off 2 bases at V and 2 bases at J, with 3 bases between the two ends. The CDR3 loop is CASSQPQETQYF. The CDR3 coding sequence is TGCGCCAGCAGCCAACCACAAGAGACCCAGTACTTC.

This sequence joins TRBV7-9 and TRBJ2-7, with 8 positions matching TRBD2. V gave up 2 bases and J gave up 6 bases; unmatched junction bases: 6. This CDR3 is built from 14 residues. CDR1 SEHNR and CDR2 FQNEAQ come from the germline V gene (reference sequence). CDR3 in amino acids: CASSLNSGTSEQYF. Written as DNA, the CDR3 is TGTGCCAGCAGCTTAAATAGCGGGACCTCCGAGCAGTACTTC.

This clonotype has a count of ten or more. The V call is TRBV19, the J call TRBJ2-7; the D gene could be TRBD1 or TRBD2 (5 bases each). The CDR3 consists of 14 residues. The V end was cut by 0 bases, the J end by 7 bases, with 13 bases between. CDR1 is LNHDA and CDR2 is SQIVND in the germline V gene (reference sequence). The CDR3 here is CASSIDQTGREQYF. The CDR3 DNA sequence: TGTGCCAGTAGTATAGATCAAACGGGGCGAGAGCAGTACTTC.

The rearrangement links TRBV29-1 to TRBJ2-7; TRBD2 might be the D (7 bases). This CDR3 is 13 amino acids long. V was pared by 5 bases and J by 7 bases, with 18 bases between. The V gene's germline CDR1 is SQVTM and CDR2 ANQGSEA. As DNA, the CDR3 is TGCAGCGTTTCTAGGGGGAGGGGCTATGAGCAGTACTTC. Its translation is CSVSRGRGYEQYF.

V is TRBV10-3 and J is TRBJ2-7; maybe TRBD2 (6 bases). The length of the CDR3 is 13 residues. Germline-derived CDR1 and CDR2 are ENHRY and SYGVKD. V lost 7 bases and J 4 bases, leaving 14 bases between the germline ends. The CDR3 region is CAITGGTVYEQYF. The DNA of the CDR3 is TGTGCCATCACCGGGGGAACAGTGTACGAGCAGTACTTC.

The CDR3 DNA is TGCGCCAGCAGCTTGAACGCCGCAGGGCAAGAGACCCAGTACTTC. This codes for CASSLNAAGQETQYF. V is TRBV5-1 and J is TRBJ2-5; possibly TRBD1 for D (5 bases). Looked up from germline, CDR1 is SGHRS and CDR2 is YFSETQ. CDR3 length: 15 amino acids. V lost 1 base and J 2 bases, leaving 12 bases between the germline ends.

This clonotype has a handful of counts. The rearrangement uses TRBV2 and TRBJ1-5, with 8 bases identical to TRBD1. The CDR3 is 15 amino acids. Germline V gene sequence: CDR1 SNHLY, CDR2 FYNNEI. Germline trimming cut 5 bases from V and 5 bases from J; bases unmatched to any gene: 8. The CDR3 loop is CASSLDRDLDQPQHF. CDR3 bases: TGTGCCAGCAGTCTGGACAGGGATCTGGATCAGCCCCAGCATTTT.

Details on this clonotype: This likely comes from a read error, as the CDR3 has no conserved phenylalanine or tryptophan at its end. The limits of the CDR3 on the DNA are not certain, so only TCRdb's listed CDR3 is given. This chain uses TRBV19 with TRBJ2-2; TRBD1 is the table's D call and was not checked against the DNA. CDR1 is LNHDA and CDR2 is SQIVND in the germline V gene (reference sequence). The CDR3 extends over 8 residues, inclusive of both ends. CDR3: CASEDRGH.

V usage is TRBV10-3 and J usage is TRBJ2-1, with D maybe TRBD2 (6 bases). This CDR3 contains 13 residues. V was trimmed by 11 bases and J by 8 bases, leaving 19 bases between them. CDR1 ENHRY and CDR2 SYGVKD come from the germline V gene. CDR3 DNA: TGTGCCGTCTCAAACGGGGGTAGCGATGAGCAGTTCTTC. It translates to CAVSNGGSDEQFF.

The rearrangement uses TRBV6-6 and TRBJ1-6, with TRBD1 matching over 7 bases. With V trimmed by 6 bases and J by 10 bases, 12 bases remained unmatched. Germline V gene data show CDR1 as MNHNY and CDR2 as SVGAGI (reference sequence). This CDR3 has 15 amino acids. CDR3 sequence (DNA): TGTGCCAGCAGATCAGGGGGGTTATTGGACTCACCCCTCCACTTT. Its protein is CASRSGGLLDSPLHF.

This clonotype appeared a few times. CDR3: CASRLRSSGANVLTF. The DNA for the CDR3 is TGTGCCAGTAGATTAAGGAGCTCTGGGGCCAACGTCCTGACTTTC. This chain uses TRBV19 with TRBJ2-6; D unclear. CDR3 length: 15 residues. Trimming cost V 6 bases and J 0 bases, with 9 bases left between them. In germline, CDR1 is LNHDA, CDR2 SQIVND (reference sequence).

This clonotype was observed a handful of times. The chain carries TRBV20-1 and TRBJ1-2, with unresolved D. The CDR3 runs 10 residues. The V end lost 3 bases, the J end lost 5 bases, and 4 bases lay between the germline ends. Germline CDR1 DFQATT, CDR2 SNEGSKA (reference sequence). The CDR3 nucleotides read TGCAGTGCTAGTACTTATGGCTACACCTTC. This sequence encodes CSASTYGYTF.